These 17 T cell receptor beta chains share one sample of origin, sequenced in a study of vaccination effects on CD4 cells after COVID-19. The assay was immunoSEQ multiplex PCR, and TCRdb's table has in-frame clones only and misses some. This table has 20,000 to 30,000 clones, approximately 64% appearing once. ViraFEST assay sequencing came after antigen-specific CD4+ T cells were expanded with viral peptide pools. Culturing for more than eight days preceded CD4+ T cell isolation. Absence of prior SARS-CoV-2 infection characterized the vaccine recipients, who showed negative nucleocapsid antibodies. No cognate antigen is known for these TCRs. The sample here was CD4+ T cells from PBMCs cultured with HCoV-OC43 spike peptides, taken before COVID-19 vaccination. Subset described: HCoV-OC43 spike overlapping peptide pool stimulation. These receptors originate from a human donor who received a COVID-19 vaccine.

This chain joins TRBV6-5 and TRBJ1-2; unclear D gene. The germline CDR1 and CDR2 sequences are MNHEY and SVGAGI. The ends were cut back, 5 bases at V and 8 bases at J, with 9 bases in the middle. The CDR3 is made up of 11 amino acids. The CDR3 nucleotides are TGTGCCAGCAGTCTGGGGTGGGGCTACACCTTC. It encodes CASSLGWGYTF.

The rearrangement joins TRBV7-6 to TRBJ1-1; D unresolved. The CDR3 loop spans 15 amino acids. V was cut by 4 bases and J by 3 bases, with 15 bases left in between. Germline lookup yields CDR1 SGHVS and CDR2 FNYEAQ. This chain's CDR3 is CASSSEIMPDTEAFF. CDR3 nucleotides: TGTGCCAGCAGCTCGGAGATAATGCCGGACACTGAAGCTTTCTTT.

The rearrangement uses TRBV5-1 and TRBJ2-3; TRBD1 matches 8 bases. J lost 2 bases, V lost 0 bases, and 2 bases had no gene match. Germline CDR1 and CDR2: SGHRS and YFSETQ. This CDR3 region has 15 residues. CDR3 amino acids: CASSLEGQDTDTQYF. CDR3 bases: TGCGCCAGCAGCTTGGAGGGACAGGACACAGATACGCAGTATTTT.

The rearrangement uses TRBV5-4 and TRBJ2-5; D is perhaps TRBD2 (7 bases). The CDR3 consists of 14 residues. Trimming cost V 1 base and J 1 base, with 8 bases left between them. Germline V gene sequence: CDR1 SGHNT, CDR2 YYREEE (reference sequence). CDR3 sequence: CASSLRGAQETQYF. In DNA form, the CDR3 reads TGTGCCAGCAGCTTGCGGGGGGCCCAAGAGACCCAGTACTTC.

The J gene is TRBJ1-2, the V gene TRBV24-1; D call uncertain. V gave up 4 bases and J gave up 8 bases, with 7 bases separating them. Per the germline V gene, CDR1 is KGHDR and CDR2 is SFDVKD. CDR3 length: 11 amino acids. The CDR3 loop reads CATSDVSGYTF. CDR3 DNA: TGTGCCACCAGTGACGTCTCAGGCTACACCTTC.

The CDR3 DNA reads as TGTGCCAGCAGCCCTAGCGGAACCACAGATACGCAGTATTTT. Its protein is CASSPSGTTDTQYF. The V and J genes are TRBV3-1 (or the pseudogene TRBV3-2) and TRBJ2-3, with TRBD2 identical over 7 bases. The V and J ends lost 4 bases and 2 bases, in that order; junction bases with no gene match: 3. The CDR3 runs to 14 residues. Per germline, CDR1 LGHDT and CDR2 YNNKEL (reference sequence).

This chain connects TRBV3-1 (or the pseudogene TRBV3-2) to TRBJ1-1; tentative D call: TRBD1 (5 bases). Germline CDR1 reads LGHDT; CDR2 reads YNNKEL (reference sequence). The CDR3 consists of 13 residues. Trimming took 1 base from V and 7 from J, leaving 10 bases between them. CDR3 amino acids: CASSQGETGEAFF. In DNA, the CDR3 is TGTGCCAGCAGCCAAGGGGAAACAGGTGAAGCTTTCTTT.

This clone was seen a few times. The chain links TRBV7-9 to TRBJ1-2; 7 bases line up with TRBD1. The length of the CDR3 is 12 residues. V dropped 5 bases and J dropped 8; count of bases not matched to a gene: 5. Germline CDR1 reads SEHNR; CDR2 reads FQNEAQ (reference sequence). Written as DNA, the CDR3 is TGTGCCAGCAGCATCGACAGGGTCGGCTACACCTTC. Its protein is CASSIDRVGYTF. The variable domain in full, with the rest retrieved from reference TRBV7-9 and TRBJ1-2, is DTGVSQNPRHKITKRGQNVTFRCDPISEHNRLYWYRQTLGQGPEFLTYFQNEAQLEKSRLLSDRFSAERPKGSFSTLEIQRTEQGDSAMYLCASSIDRVGYTFGSGTRLTVV.

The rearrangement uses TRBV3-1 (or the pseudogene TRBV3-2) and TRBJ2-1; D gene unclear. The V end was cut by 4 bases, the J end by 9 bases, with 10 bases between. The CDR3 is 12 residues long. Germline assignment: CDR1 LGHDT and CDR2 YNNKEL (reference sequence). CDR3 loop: CASSPTVGEQFF. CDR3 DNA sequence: TGTGCCAGCAGCCCAACTGTGGGTGAGCAGTTCTTC.

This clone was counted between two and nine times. CDR3 in DNA: TGTGCCAGCAGCTTGGGGGGTCAGGGGGAGTACCCACAGTTCTTC. Its protein product is CASSLGGQGEYPQFF. V is TRBV5-4 and J is TRBJ2-1; 7 nucleotides match TRBD1. The germline CDR1 and CDR2 sequences are SGHNT and YYREEE (reference sequence). The CDR3 covers 15 residues. J was trimmed by 13 bases and V by 0 bases; bases with no gene match: 13.

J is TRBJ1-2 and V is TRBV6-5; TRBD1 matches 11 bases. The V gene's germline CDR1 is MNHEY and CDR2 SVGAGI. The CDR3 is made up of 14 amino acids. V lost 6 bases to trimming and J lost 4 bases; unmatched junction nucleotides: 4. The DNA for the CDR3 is TGTGCCAGCAGGAGGGGACAGGGGGTCTATGGCTACACCTTC. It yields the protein CASRRGQGVYGYTF.

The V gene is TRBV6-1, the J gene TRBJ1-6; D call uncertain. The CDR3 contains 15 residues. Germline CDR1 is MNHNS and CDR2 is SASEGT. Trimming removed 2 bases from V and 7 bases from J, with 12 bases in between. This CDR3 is CASSERSGRNSPLHF. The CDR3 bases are TGTGCCAGCAGTGAACGGTCAGGTCGAAATTCACCCCTCCACTTT.

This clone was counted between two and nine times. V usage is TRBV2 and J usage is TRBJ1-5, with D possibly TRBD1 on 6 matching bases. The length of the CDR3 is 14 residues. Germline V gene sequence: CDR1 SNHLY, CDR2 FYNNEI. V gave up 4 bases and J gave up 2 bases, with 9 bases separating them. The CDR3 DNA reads TGTGCCAGCAGTGGGGCAGGGGGCAATCAGCCCCAGCATTTT. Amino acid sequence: CASSGAGGNQPQHF.

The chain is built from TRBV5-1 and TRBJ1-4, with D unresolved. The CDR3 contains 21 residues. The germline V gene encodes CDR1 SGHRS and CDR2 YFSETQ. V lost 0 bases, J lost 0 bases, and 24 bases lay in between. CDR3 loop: CASSLVSFRPGTYATNEKLFF. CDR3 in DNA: TGCGCCAGCAGCTTGGTTTCTTTTCGTCCAGGAACTTATGCAACTAATGAAAAACTGTTTTTT.

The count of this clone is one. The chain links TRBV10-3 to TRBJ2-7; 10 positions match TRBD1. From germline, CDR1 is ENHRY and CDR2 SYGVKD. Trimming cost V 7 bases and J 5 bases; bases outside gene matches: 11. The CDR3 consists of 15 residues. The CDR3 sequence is CAITQTGTGADEQYF. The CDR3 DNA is TGTGCCATCACTCAAACCGGGACAGGGGCCGACGAGCAGTACTTC.

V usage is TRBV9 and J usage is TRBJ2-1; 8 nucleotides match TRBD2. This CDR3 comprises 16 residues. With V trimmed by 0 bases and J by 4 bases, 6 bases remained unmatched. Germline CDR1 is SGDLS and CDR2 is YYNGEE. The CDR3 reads CASSVVAGWTYNEQFF. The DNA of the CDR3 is TGTGCCAGCAGCGTAGTAGCGGGGTGGACTTACAATGAGCAGTTCTTC.

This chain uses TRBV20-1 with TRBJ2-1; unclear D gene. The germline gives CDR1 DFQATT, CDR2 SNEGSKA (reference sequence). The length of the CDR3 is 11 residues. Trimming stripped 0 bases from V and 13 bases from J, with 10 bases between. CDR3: CSARDLILQFF. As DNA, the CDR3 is TGCAGTGCTAGAGACCTCATCTTACAGTTCTTC.